Following are 6 T cell receptor beta chains from one sample sequenced in a study of T cell repertoires in cytomegalovirus infection (dated by TCRdb to 2018 to 2020). The sequencer listed for this sample is Illumina HiSeq 1500. In TCRdb, the public reads were trimmed at Q25 with fastp and aligned with MiXCR, with productive beta chains retained. Each entry is one CDR3 protein sequence, shown with its most common DNA and genes. Counted in this sample were 100,000 or so distinct CDR3 sequences; more than 20% of them appeared once. The leading ten clones occupy about two fifths of the sample. Sequenced input: CD8+ T cells from PBMCs. The receptors here all came from a human donor in good health (CMV status not recorded). Some clones in this sample may be carry-over from other donors' samples.

V gene TRBV9 combines with J gene TRBJ2-7; 8 bases match TRBD2. J lost 1 base, V lost 7 bases, and 10 bases had no gene match. Germline V gene data show CDR1 as SGDLS and CDR2 as YYNGEE. CDR3 length: 15 amino acids. The CDR3 spells CASALGSGGSYEQYF. As DNA, the CDR3 is TGTGCCAGCGCCCTTGGGAGCGGGGGTTCCTACGAGCAGTACTTC.

This sequence joins TRBV29-1 and TRBJ1-2, with D unclear. Between the trimmed V and J ends, which lost 0 bases and 3 bases, there was a span of 8 bases. Germline-derived CDR1 and CDR2 are SQVTM and ANQGSEA. This CDR3 spans 13 amino acids. The CDR3 spells CSVEDRWDYGYTF. DNA for the CDR3: TGCAGCGTTGAAGATCGGTGGGACTATGGCTACACCTTC.

This clonotype showed up just a few times. The chain uses TRBV4-3 and TRBJ2-7, with 8 bases matching TRBD2. This CDR3 region has 15 residues. The junction had 6 bases not matched to a gene; V was cut back by 0 bases and J by 5 bases. CDR1 is LGHNA, CDR2 YSLEER, per germline. The CDR3 spells CASSQDREGLDEQYF. CDR3 coding DNA: TGCGCCAGCAGCCAAGATCGGGAGGGGCTCGACGAGCAGTACTTC.

CDR3 region: CASSPPGLPYNEQFF. In DNA form, the CDR3 reads TGTGCCAGCAGCCCACCAGGCTTGCCCTACAATGAGCAGTTCTTC. The rearrangement joins TRBV7-3 to TRBJ2-1; D unclear. The length of the CDR3 is 15 residues. V lost 5 bases and J 2 bases, leaving 13 bases between the germline ends. Looked up from germline, CDR1 is SGHTA and CDR2 is FQGTGA.

This clonotype has a handful of counts. This chain joins TRBV18 and TRBJ1-5, with a possible D match to TRBD1 (5 bases). Trimming stripped 3 bases from V and 4 bases from J, with 22 bases between. Germline V gene data show CDR1 as KGHSH and CDR2 as LQKENI. CDR3 length: 18 residues. As DNA, the CDR3 is TGTGCCAGCTCACCCAATGTGTCCCCGGGACTGATGAATCAGCCCCAGCATTTT. It is translated as CASSPNVSPGLMNQPQHF.

In its sample, this clonotype was seen a few times. This chain uses TRBV5-1 with TRBJ2-1; 7 bases are shared with TRBD1. V lost 3 bases to trimming and J lost 4 bases; unmatched junction nucleotides: 4. CDR3 length equals 14 residues. CDR1 and CDR2 (germline): SGHRS, YFSETQ. The CDR3 here is CASSSTDRYNEQFF. The CDR3 region has the DNA TGCGCCAGCAGCTCAACGGACAGGTACAATGAGCAGTTCTTC.